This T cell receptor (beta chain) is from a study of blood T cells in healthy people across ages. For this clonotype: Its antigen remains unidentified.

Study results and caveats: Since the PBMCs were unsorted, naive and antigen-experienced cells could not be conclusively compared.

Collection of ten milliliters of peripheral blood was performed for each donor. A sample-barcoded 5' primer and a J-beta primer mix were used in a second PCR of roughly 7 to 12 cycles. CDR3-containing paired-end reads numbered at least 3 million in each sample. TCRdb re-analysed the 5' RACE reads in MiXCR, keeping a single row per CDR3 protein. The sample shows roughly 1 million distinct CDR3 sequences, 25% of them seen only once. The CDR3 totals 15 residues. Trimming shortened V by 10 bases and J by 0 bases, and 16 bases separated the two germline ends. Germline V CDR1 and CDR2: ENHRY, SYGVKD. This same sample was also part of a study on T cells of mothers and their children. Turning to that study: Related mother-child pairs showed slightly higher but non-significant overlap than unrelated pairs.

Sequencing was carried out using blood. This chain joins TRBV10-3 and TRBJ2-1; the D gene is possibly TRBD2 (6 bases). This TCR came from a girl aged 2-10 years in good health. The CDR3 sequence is CANGLNTSSYNEQFF. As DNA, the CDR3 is TGTGCCAATGGACTAAATACGAGCTCCTACAATGAGCAGTTCTTC.